The 29 T cell receptor beta chains below all came from one sample that was sequenced in a study of blood T cell repertoires in COVID-19. Generated by immunoSEQ multiplex PCR, the TCRdb table keeps only in-frame clones and is missing some. The top ten clones hold approximately 5.1% of a sample with over 100,000 clones, roughly nine tenths of them seen once. Material for sequencing was peripheral blood. These receptors were obtained from a human donor in a cohort sampled during active COVID-19.

This clone showed up just a few times. The rearrangement uses TRBV28 and TRBJ1-5; D possibly corresponds to TRBD1 (6 bases). V lost 6 bases and J 1 base, leaving 19 bases between the germline ends. Germline V gene data show CDR1 as MDHEN and CDR2 as SYDVKM. The CDR3 extends over 17 amino acids. The CDR3 spells CASSLGTLLLSNQPQHF. Here the CDR3 DNA reads TGTGCCAGCAGCCTAGGGACACTGCTCTTAAGCAATCAGCCCCAGCATTTT. Full variable domain (missing parts from reference TRBV28 and TRBJ1-5): DVKVTQSSRYLVKRTGEKVFLECVQDMDHENMFWYRQDPGLGLRLIYFSYDVKMKEKGDIPEGYSVSREKKERFSLILESASTNQTSMYLCASSLGTLLLSNQPQHFGDGTRLSIL.

The V gene is TRBV28, the J gene TRBJ1-1; D unclear. Germline V gene lookup returns CDR1 MDHEN and CDR2 SYDVKM. V was trimmed by 5 bases and J by 4 bases, leaving 5 bases between them. The CDR3 is made up of 11 amino acids. Here the CDR3 reads CASSPRTEAFF. The CDR3 coding sequence is TGTGCCAGCAGTCCCCGCACTGAAGCTTTCTTT.

This clone occurred a few times. V gene TRBV12-3 or TRBV12-4 combines with J gene TRBJ2-3, with 7 bases identical to TRBD2. This CDR3 comprises 13 residues. Trimming took 5 bases from V and 4 from J; bases not matched to a gene: 3. CDR3 nucleotides: TGTGCCAGCAGTCTGACTAGCTCAGATACGCAGTATTTT. Translated, it gives CASSLTSSDTQYF.

This clone came up a few times. The V call is TRBV7-2, the J call TRBJ1-5; D uncertain. The germline V gene has CDR1 SGHTA and CDR2 FQGNSA. The CDR3 runs to 14 residues. Trimming shortened V by 2 bases and J by 5 bases, and 10 bases separated the two germline ends. As DNA, the CDR3 is TGTGCCAGCAGCTTAAACAGCGGCCATCAGCCCCAGCATTTT. Translating it yields CASSLNSGHQPQHF.

The chain combines TRBV7-7 with TRBJ1-1; D is possibly TRBD1 (6 bases). Deletions cut 2 bases from V and 5 bases from J, with 9 bases between. Germline V gives CDR1 SSHAT, CDR2 FNYEAQ (reference sequence). There are 13 residues in the CDR3. CDR3 bases: TGTGCCAGCAGCTTAACAGGGCGAACTGAAGCTTTCTTT. Its protein product is CASSLTGRTEAFF.

The chain has TRBV7-9 and TRBJ2-3; D is uncertain. CDR1 SEHNR and CDR2 FQNEAQ come from the germline V gene (reference sequence). There are 14 residues in the CDR3. V was trimmed by 2 bases and J by 3 bases, leaving 9 bases between them. The CDR3 sequence is CASSLSLGTDTQYF. The CDR3 DNA is TGTGCCAGCAGCTTATCGCTAGGAACAGATACGCAGTATTTT.

On this clone itself: The sample carries other DNA sequences with the same CDR3. The V call is TRBV18, the J call TRBJ1-2; 7 positions match TRBD1. Germline V gene data show CDR1 as KGHSH and CDR2 as LQKENI. The CDR3 sequence is 14 residues long. J lost 3 bases, V lost 3 bases, and 4 bases had no gene match. The CDR3 reads CASSPLDRDYGYTF. CDR3 bases: TGTGCCAGCTCACCCCTAGACAGGGACTATGGCTACACCTTC.

V and J are TRBV7-2 and TRBJ1-1; no reliable D call. Germline loops: CDR1 SGHTA, CDR2 FQGNSA. Trimming removed 1 base from V and 4 bases from J, with 13 bases in between. This CDR3 contains 15 residues. The CDR3: CASSLVAGSGTEAFF. Written as DNA, the CDR3 is TGTGCCAGCAGCTTAGTAGCGGGGAGTGGCACTGAAGCTTTCTTT.

The chain uses TRBV27 and TRBJ1-5; 8 bases fit TRBD1. The CDR3 runs to 14 residues. Looked up from germline, CDR1 is MNHEY and CDR2 is SMNVEV (reference sequence). V was pared by 4 bases and J by 4 bases, with 3 bases of the junction left unmatched. CDR3: CASSSNRGNQPQHF. The CDR3 nucleotides read TGTGCCAGCAGTTCTAACAGGGGGAATCAGCCCCAGCATTTT.

This chain connects TRBV7-2 to TRBJ2-3; 7 bases line up with TRBD2. This CDR3 has 16 residues. CDR1 is SGHTA and CDR2 is FQGNSA in the germline V gene. V shed 5 bases and J 2 bases; nucleotides not matched to a gene: 10. CDR3 residues: CASSRGGAGYTDTQYF. CDR3 coding DNA: TGTGCCAGCAGCCGCGGGGGAGCGGGGTACACAGATACGCAGTATTTT. Combining the CDR3 with reference TRBV7-2 and TRBJ2-3 gives the whole variable domain GAGVSQSPSNKVTEKGKDVELRCDPISGHTALYWYRQSLGQGLEFLIYFQGNSAPDKSGLPSDRFSAERTGGSVSTLTIQRTQQEDSAVYLCASSRGGAGYTDTQYFGPGTRLTVL.

Here the CDR3 DNA reads TGTGCCAGCAGCTACGCAGCCGGAGAGGAGACCCAGTACTTC. Residues: CASSYAAGEETQYF. The V and J genes are TRBV7-9 and TRBJ2-5; D unclear. The V end was cut by 4 bases, the J end by 5 bases, with 14 bases between. The CDR3 covers 14 residues. The germline V gene has CDR1 SEHNR and CDR2 FQNEAQ (reference sequence).

This chain uses TRBV27 with TRBJ1-6; no clear D gene. The CDR3 totals 14 residues. Germline loops: CDR1 MNHEY, CDR2 SMNVEV (reference sequence). The V end lost 5 bases, the J end lost 9 bases, and 14 bases lay between the germline ends. The CDR3, as DNA: TGTGCCAGCAGTCTAAGTAGTAGTGGTTCACCCCTCCACTTT. This codes for CASSLSSSGSPLHF.

The V and J genes are TRBV12-3 or TRBV12-4 and TRBJ2-7; D not certain. Trimming cost V 3 bases and J 2 bases, with 8 bases left between them. This CDR3 spans 13 amino acids. The CDR3 loop reads CASSFGGTYEQYF. CDR3 bases: TGTGCCAGCAGTTTTGGCGGCACCTACGAGCAGTACTTC.

The V call is TRBV7-2, the J call TRBJ2-3, with D hard to call. This CDR3 comprises 15 residues. V was clipped by 1 base and J by 2 bases, with 10 bases between them. The germline V gene encodes CDR1 SGHTA and CDR2 FQGNSA. CDR3 nucleotide sequence: TGTGCCAGCAGCTTAGACCCCCGCGCCACAGATACGCAGTATTTT. It yields the protein CASSLDPRATDTQYF.

The V gene is TRBV19, the J gene TRBJ2-1; 10 bases are a match to TRBD2. V shed 5 bases, J shed 9 bases, and the junction held 13 bases outside the gene matches. From germline, CDR1 is LNHDA and CDR2 SQIVND (reference sequence). The CDR3 consists of 16 residues. The CDR3 DNA is TGTGCCAGTAGTCGGGAAGCTAGCGGGAGTCCATTTGAGCAGTTCTTC. Its translation: CASSREASGSPFEQFF.

This chain connects TRBV2 to TRBJ2-5; 7 bases fit TRBD2. The V and J ends lost 6 bases and 2 bases, in that order; junction bases with no gene match: 3. CDR1 is SNHLY and CDR2 is FYNNEI in the germline V gene. This CDR3 spans 13 amino acids. CDR3 amino acids: CASRASGQETQYF. The CDR3 nucleotides read TGTGCCAGCAGGGCTAGCGGACAAGAGACCCAGTACTTC. The full variable domain, in which reference TRBV2 and TRBJ2-5 provide the parts outside the CDR3, is EPEVTQTPSHQVTQMGQEVILRCVPISNHLYFYWYRQILGQKVEFLVSFYNNEISEKSEIFDDQFSVERPDGSNFTLKIRSTKLEDSAMYFCASRASGQETQYFGPGTRLLVL.

The chain carries TRBV3-1 (or the pseudogene TRBV3-2) and TRBJ2-7; D uncertain. Germline V CDR1 and CDR2: LGHDT, YNNKEL (reference sequence). The CDR3 runs 14 residues. V was pared by 4 bases and J by 0 bases, with 10 bases between. The CDR3 loop reads CASSPATGSYEQYF. The CDR3 nucleotides are TGTGCCAGCAGCCCCGCAACGGGCTCCTACGAGCAGTACTTC.

Note on this clone: One end of the junction varies from germline; a read error may be responsible. This rearrangement joins TRBV28 to TRBJ1-1, with 9 bases lining up with TRBD1. Germline V CDR1 and CDR2: MDHEN, SYDVKM. The CDR3 consists of 15 residues. The CDR3: CASSRRTGVKTEAFF. The CDR3 DNA reads TGTGCCAGCAGCCGTCGGACAGGGGTGAAAACTGAAGCTTTCTTT.

The chain combines TRBV7-9 with TRBJ2-2; D is unresolved. V dropped 5 bases and J dropped 7 bases, with 11 bases sitting between them. The CDR3 contains 13 residues. Germline CDR1 reads SEHNR; CDR2 reads FQNEAQ (reference sequence). The CDR3 sequence: CASSPPRSGELFF. The CDR3 DNA follows: TGTGCCAGCAGCCCCCCGCGAAGCGGGGAGCTGTTTTTT.

This chain links TRBV5-6 with TRBJ2-7, with D possibly being TRBD2 (6 bases). The CDR3 spans 14 residues. From germline, CDR1 is SGHDT and CDR2 YYEEEE. V shed 4 bases and J shed 5 bases, with 16 bases lying between them. CDR3 loop: CASSGAGGRDEQYF. CDR3 nucleotide sequence: TGTGCCAGCAGCGGTGCAGGAGGGCGAGACGAGCAGTACTTC.

The chain joins TRBV7-7 to TRBJ2-1; D not resolved. The V end lost 6 bases, the J end lost 0 bases, and 18 bases lay between the germline ends. Looked up from germline, CDR1 is SSHAT and CDR2 is FNYEAQ (reference sequence). The CDR3 extends over 17 amino acids. The CDR3 reads CASSIMNGPRSYNEQFF. Here the CDR3 DNA reads TGTGCCAGCAGTATAATGAATGGGCCGCGCTCCTACAATGAGCAGTTCTTC.

The chain joins TRBV19 to TRBJ1-2; 7 bases align to TRBD1. This CDR3 spans 15 amino acids. J gave up 3 bases and V 5 bases, and 9 bases lay outside the gene matches. Germline V gene data show CDR1 as LNHDA and CDR2 as SQIVND (reference sequence). CDR3 in amino acids: CASSVLRGGDYGYTF. The CDR3 nucleotides are TGTGCCAGTAGTGTCTTAAGAGGGGGCGACTATGGCTACACCTTC.

The V and J genes are TRBV23-1 and TRBJ1-2; D unresolved. TRBV23-1 has ORF status, its function being uncertain. Trimming removed 1 base at V and 6 bases at J, with 18 bases between. The CDR3 has 16 amino acids. The CDR3 DNA sequence: TGCGCCAGCAGTCAATGGGCAGACCCTAAAAAGAATGGCTACACCTTC. This sequence encodes CASSQWADPKKNGYTF.

This clone was detected once. V gene TRBV13 combines with J gene TRBJ1-2; D remains ambiguous. The CDR3 has 14 residues. From germline, CDR1 is PRHDT and CDR2 FYEKMQ (reference sequence). V dropped 6 bases and J dropped 7 bases, with 18 bases sitting between them. CDR3 protein: CASSPEGWDAGYTF. The CDR3, as DNA: TGTGCCAGCAGTCCCGAGGGATGGGATGCTGGCTACACCTTC.

The chain employs TRBV7-9 and TRBJ1-6; D is perhaps TRBD1 (6 bases). The germline V and J ends were trimmed by 4 bases and 8 bases, with 12 bases remaining between them. The germline gives CDR1 SEHNR, CDR2 FQNEAQ (reference sequence). CDR3 length: 14 amino acids. The CDR3 DNA follows: TGTGCCAGCAGCTACCGGGACACAGATTCACCCCTCCACTTT. This encodes CASSYRDTDSPLHF.

The chain's CDR3 is CASSQRLQGSGTGAYEQYF. CDR3 DNA: TGCGCCAGCAGCCAAAGGCTCCAGGGAAGCGGGACAGGCGCCTACGAGCAGTACTTC. V gene TRBV4-1 combines with J gene TRBJ2-7; a weak D match, TRBD1 (8 bases). CDR3 length: 19 amino acids. V lost 2 bases to trimming and J lost 2 bases, with 25 bases between them. From germline, CDR1 is MGHRA and CDR2 YSYEKL.

The rearrangement links TRBV5-1 to TRBJ2-3, with 8 nucleotides matching TRBD1. The ends lost 3 bases at V and 8 bases at J; junction bases unmatched: 8. The germline V gene has CDR1 SGHRS and CDR2 YFSETQ. The CDR3 is 14 residues long. CDR3 amino acids: CASSSTGVEGTQYF. Written as DNA, the CDR3 is TGCGCCAGCAGCTCGACAGGGGTCGAGGGTACGCAGTATTTT.

V and J are TRBV7-7 and TRBJ2-1; 7 nucleotides line up with TRBD2. Germline CDR1 reads SSHAT; CDR2 reads FNYEAQ (reference sequence). J was trimmed by 1 base and V by 2 bases; bases with no gene match: 5. CDR3 length equals 16 residues. CDR3 residues: CASSLSAGESYNEQFF. DNA of the CDR3: TGTGCCAGCAGCTTATCGGCGGGAGAATCCTACAATGAGCAGTTCTTC.

The chain combines TRBV28 with TRBJ2-1, with no clear D. The germline V gene encodes CDR1 MDHEN and CDR2 SYDVKM. The CDR3 sequence is 14 residues long. V lost 6 bases to trimming and J lost 5 bases, with 14 bases between them. The CDR3 is CASSSRGSDNEQFF. The CDR3, as DNA: TGTGCCAGCAGCTCCCGAGGATCGGACAATGAGCAGTTCTTC.